This TCR beta chain was obtained from a study of spatial heterogeneity in lung cancer. Turning to the study itself: Sequence detection consistently recorded a greater number of beta-chain than alpha-chain sequences.

Every TCR cDNA molecule bore its own unique molecular identifier. TCRdb fed the 5' RACE reads into MiXCR, producing one record per CDR3 protein. The data hold roughly 5,000 distinct CDR3 sequences, with roughly 31% observed a single time. By its share, this clonotype is medium-sized. Its antigen is not identified. Regarding time point: sample taken at primary tumor resection. Notes on the study in general: Tumors with more nonsynonymous mutations had more expanded intratumoral alpha and beta TCRs.

The ends were cut back, 6 bases at V and 0 bases at J, with 2 bases in the middle. From germline, CDR1 is KGHDR and CDR2 SFDVKD. The CDR3 contains 13 residues. The sequenced sample was lung tumor tissue, obtained at surgery. The chain links TRBV24-1 to TRBJ2-6; D remains unclear. The sequence was collected from a male donor with early-stage non-small cell lung cancer. Here the CDR3 reads CATSSSGANVLTF. CDR3 in DNA: TGTGCCACCAGTTCCTCTGGGGCCAACGTCCTGACTTTC.